This is a list of T cell receptor beta chains from one sample in a study of shared clonotypes between healthy human individuals. Here immunoSEQ multiplex PCR was the method, and the copy in TCRdb shows in-frame clones only, minus some. The repertoire holds fewer than 350,000 clones, with roughly 84% as singletons. The specimen sequenced was memory CD8+ T cells sorted from blood. All receptors derive from a man aged 18 to 29 in good health. Both conserved end residues are part of each CDR3. D genes are given only for firm matches. The size of a clone is reported for some rows only, either as once, few or many, or as a class for expanded clones.

.	TRBJ2-3	TRBV2	.	TGTGCCAGCCCTGAGGGTCCAGATACGCAGTATTTT	CASPEGPDTQYF
.	TRBJ2-1	TRBV2	TRBD1	TGTGCCAGCTGCTTTACAGGGGACCCCTACAATGAGCAGTTCTTC	CASCFTGDPYNEQFF
.	TRBJ2-6	TRBV7-8	.	TGTGCCAGCAGCTCCGTGTCCTCTGGGGCCAACGTCCTGACTTTC	CASSSVSSGANVLTF
.	TRBJ1-2	TRBV7-9	.	TGTGCCAGCAGCTTAGTCGGCGGCTATGGCTACACCTTC	CASSLVGGYGYTF
.	TRBJ2-7	TRBV15	.	TGTGCCACCAGCAGAGTTAGGGAACCCCCCTACGAGCAGTACTTC	CATSRVREPPYEQYF
.	TRBJ2-5	TRBV6-5	TRBD2	TGTGCCAGCAGTTTAACTAGCGGGAGTTGGGAGACCCAGTACTTC	CASSLTSGSWETQYF
.	TRBJ1-4	TRBV7-9	.	TGTGCCAGCAGCTTACCGGGCCGCTTGGGTGAAAAACTGTTTTTT	CASSLPGRLGEKLFF
.	TRBJ2-5	TRBV10-3	.	TGTGCCATCAGTGAGAGGGACGGGGAGGACCAAGAGACCCAGTACTTC	CAISERDGEDQETQYF
.	TRBJ2-2	TRBV4-3	.	TGCGCCAGCAGCCAAGGGTCGGGGTTGGGGGAGCTGTTTTTT	CASSQGSGLGELFF
.	TRBJ2-6	TRBV7-9	.	TGTGCCAGCAGCTTCCTAAATAGGGCCAACGTCCTGACTTTC	CASSFLNRANVLTF
.	TRBJ1-1	TRBV4-1	.	TGCGCCAGCAGCCAAGAGCGCTGGGGGACGAACACTGAAGCTTTCTTT	CASSQERWGTNTEAFF
.	TRBJ1-6	TRBV21-1	.	TGTGCCAGCAGCGATCGGACAGAAAATGAAGATAATTCACCCCTCCACTTT	CASSDRTENEDNSPLHF
.	TRBJ2-6	TRBV9	.	TGTGCCAGCAGCGTAAAAATGGACTCTGGGGCCAACGTCCTGACTTTC	CASSVKMDSGANVLTF
.	TRBJ1-1	TRBV19	TRBD1	TGTGCCAGTAACATAGGACAGGGGGGCACTGAAGCTTTCTTT	CASNIGQGGTEAFF
.	TRBJ2-5	TRBV10-2	TRBD1	TGCGCCAGCAGTGAGTTCTCTTCCTCGGACAGGGTGAAGACGACCCAGTACTTC	CASSEFSSSDRVKTTQYF
once	TRBJ2-1	TRBV10-2	TRBD2	TGCGCCAGCAGTGAGTTCGGCGGGGGGAATGAGCAGTTCTTC	CASSEFGGGNEQFF
.	TRBJ1-1	TRBV29-1	TRBD1	TGCAGCGGGACGGGACAGGGGAACACTGAAGCTTTCTTT	CSGTGQGNTEAFF
.	TRBJ2-7	TRBV13	.	TGTGCCAGCAGCTTGCGGGGCAGCCCCTACGAGCAGTACTTC	CASSLRGSPYEQYF
.	TRBJ2-7	TRBV7-9	.	TGTGCCAGCAGCTTACCCCGACAGGGAGGTTCCTACGAGCAGTACTTC	CASSLPRQGGSYEQYF
.	TRBJ1-4	TRBV6-1	.	TGTGCCAGCAGTGGGGCCATAGAACCCCGACTTAATGAAAAACTGTTTTTT	CASSGAIEPRLNEKLFF
.	TRBJ2-7	TRBV11-2	TRBD2	TGTGCCAGCAGCTTAGAAGTCCTAGCGGGTCCCCTCTACGAGCAGTACTTC	CASSLEVLAGPLYEQYF
.	TRBJ2-1	TRBV10-1	TRBD2	TGCGCCAGCAGTCCCGTCCTAGCGGCCTACAATGAGCAGTTCTTC	CASSPVLAAYNEQFF
.	TRBJ2-7	TRBV4-1	TRBD1	TGCGCCAGCAGCCGGACCCTACAGGGGCCGGACGTAGGCGAGCAGTACTTC	CASSRTLQGPDVGEQYF
.	TRBJ2-7	TRBV5-1	.	TGCGCCAGCAGCTTCGAGAATATGGTCTACGAGCAGTACTTC	CASSFENMVYEQYF
.	TRBJ1-6	TRBV28	.	TGTGCCAGCAGTTTATCCCAAGGAAGGAAGAATTCACCCCTCCACTTT	CASSLSQGRKNSPLHF
.	TRBJ2-3	TRBV9	.	TGTGCCAGCAGCGTTGCCTACCTCCTAGATACGCAGTATTTT	CASSVAYLLDTQYF
.	TRBJ1-1	TRBV28	.	TGTGCCAGCAGTTTTGCAGGAAACACTGAAGCTTTCTTT	CASSFAGNTEAFF
.	TRBJ1-5	TRBV11-3	.	TGTGCCAGCAGCTTAGATCTAGGCAGGAGCAATCAGCCCCAGCATTTT	CASSLDLGRSNQPQHF
.	TRBJ1-1	TRBV11-2	TRBD1	TGTGCCAGCAGCGAAACGGGACAGGGACTTTCTGGGACTGAAGCTTTCTTT	CASSETGQGLSGTEAFF
.	TRBJ2-7	TRBV18	.	TGTGCCAGCTCACGTCATCACTACGAGCAGTACTTC	CASSRHHYEQYF
many	TRBJ1-4	TRBV11-2	TRBD1	TGTGCCAGCAGCCTCGGGACAGGGGGAACTAATGAAAAACTGTTTTTT	CASSLGTGGTNEKLFF
.	TRBJ2-7	TRBV5-1	.	TGCGCCAGCAGCCTGCGGAGGACGAGGAACGAGCAGTACTTC	CASSLRRTRNEQYF
.	TRBJ2-2	TRBV28	.	TGTGCCAGCAGTTTTCGAGGGCTCGGCACCGGGGAGCTGTTTTTT	CASSFRGLGTGELFF
.	TRBJ2-3	TRBV5-1	.	TGCGCCAGCAGCCCCGGGACTTTGTCAGATACGCAGTATTTT	CASSPGTLSDTQYF
.	TRBJ2-1	TRBV30	.	TGTGCCTGGAGTTGGGGCAGCGATGAGCAGTTCTTC	CAWSWGSDEQFF
.	TRBJ2-7	TRBV6-6	.	TGTGCCAGCAGTTACTCCGACTACGAGCAGTACTTC	CASSYSDYEQYF
.	TRBJ2-2	TRBV7-9	.	TGTGCCAGCAGCCTAATTTTGGGCACCGGGGAGCTGTTTTTT	CASSLILGTGELFF
many	TRBJ2-7	TRBV7-9	TRBD2	TGTGCCAGCAACCCGGGGGGGCTGTTCTACGAGCAGTACTTC	CASNPGGLFYEQYF
.	TRBJ2-1	TRBV5-3	.	TGTGCCAGAAGCGCGTGGAGTGAGCAGTTCTTC	CARSAWSEQFF
.	TRBJ1-4	TRBV30	.	TGTGCCTGGGGGCGAATCGAAACTAATGAAAAACTGTTTTTT	CAWGRIETNEKLFF
.	TRBJ2-7	TRBV28	.	TGTGCCAGCAGTATAGTCGGATACGAGCAGTACTTC	CASSIVGYEQYF
.	TRBJ2-4	TRBV2	TRBD2	TGTGCCAGCAGTGAAGGTAGCGGGGGGGCAGTGAGGGCCAAAAACATTCAGTACTTC	CASSEGSGGAVRAKNIQYF
.	TRBJ2-4	TRBV5-1	TRBD2	TGCGCCAGCAGCCAAACTAGCGGGGGGCCTGCCAAAAACATTCAGTACTTC	CASSQTSGGPAKNIQYF
.	TRBJ1-4	TRBV7-9	TRBD1	TGTGCCAGCAGCCGGGACAGGGGGTTGCCTAATGAAAAACTGTTTTTT	CASSRDRGLPNEKLFF
.	TRBJ2-2	TRBV9	TRBD2	TGTGCCAGCAGCCCTGGGACTATCACCGGGGAGCTGTTTTTT	CASSPGTITGELFF
.	TRBJ1-2	TRBV18	.	TGTGCCAGCTCATCCGACAGATCTAACTATGGCTACACCTTC	CASSSDRSNYGYTF
.	TRBJ1-5	TRBV4-1	.	TGCGCCAGCAGCCAAGACGCAGGGGAAGGGGATCAGCCCCAGCATTTT	CASSQDAGEGDQPQHF
.	TRBJ2-7	TRBV9	TRBD1	TGTGCCAGCAGCGGACAGGGGGCGAGCGACGAGCAGTACTTC	CASSGQGASDEQYF
many	TRBJ1-2	TRBV29-1	.	TGCAGCGTTGACGGTAATGGACCGCACTATGGCTACACCTTC	CSVDGNGPHYGYTF
.	TRBJ2-1	TRBV7-6	.	TGTGCCAGCAGCTTTCTCACTTCACCTGAGCAGTTCTTC	CASSFLTSPEQFF
.	TRBJ2-2	TRBV6-5	TRBD2	TGTGCCAGCAGTTGGGGGGCTAGCGGGACCGGGGAGCTGTTTTTT	CASSWGASGTGELFF
once	TRBJ2-7	TRBV4-1	.	TGCGCCAGCAGCCAAGACGGGGTCGAGCAGTACTTC	CASSQDGVEQYF
.	TRBJ2-2	TRBV10-1	.	TGCGCCAGCAGTGATGGGTACAGGGTTTCAATCGGGGAGCTGTTTTTT	CASSDGYRVSIGELFF
.	TRBJ2-1	TRBV15	TRBD1	TGTGCCACCAGCAGCCTACCTAGGGACAGGGTGTACGATGAGCAGTTCTTC	CATSSLPRDRVYDEQFF
.	TRBJ2-7	TRBV27	.	TGTGCCAGCAGTTTTGTTCTTGGGGAGGTGGGTTACGAGCAGTACTTC	CASSFVLGEVGYEQYF
.	TRBJ1-2	TRBV7-9	.	TGTGCCAGCAGCTCAGGGAGGGAGGGCATGGTCTATGGCTACACCTTC	CASSSGREGMVYGYTF
once	TRBJ2-7	TRBV6-1	.	TGTGCCAGCACAACCGGGAGTTACGAGCAGTACTTC	CASTTGSYEQYF
.	TRBJ1-1	TRBV7-9	.	TGTGCCAGCAGAGAGGGAGTGAGGGCTTTCTTT	CASREGVRAFF
.	TRBJ2-1	TRBV6-6	TRBD2	TGTGCCAGCAGGGGGACTAGCGGGAGGGGATATGAGCAGTTCTTC	CASRGTSGRGYEQFF